The sequence of this TCR beta chain was determined in a study of high-grade serous ovarian cancer treatment subgroups. Study context: Samples averaged 14,192 reads and roughly 7,700 unique TCR beta rearrangements.

A word on this clone: The antigen is not known.

The germline CDR1 and CDR2 sequences are SGHAT and FQNNGV. The CDR3 contains 15 residues. The V gene end was trimmed by 3 bases and the J gene end by 1 base; junction bases not matched to a gene: 6. Tumor tissue was taken before any definitive surgery or chemotherapy was given. Overall study findings and caveats: Tumors within one patient showed repertoire similarity of about 0.11 to 0.85. Repertoire analysis covered CDR3 alone, not CDR1 or CDR2. Bulk tumor TCR sequencing gave no spatial information.

Assay used: immunoSEQ multiplex PCR; TCRdb lists only in-frame clones, some missing. This table has some 7,700 clones, approximately 62% appearing once. Sample: tumor tissue. The sequence derives from a human donor with high-grade serous ovarian cancer. The chain carries TRBV11-2 and TRBJ2-7; 7 bases are a match to TRBD1. In nucleotides, the CDR3 is TGTGCCAGCAGCTTGGTGTCAGGGGGATCCTACGAGCAGTACTTC. It is translated as CASSLVSGGSYEQYF.